One and the same sample provided the 29 T cell receptor beta chains below, sequenced in a study of T cell clusters in autoimmune cytopenias. Multiplex touch-down PCR amplified TRB using TRB-A and TRB-B pools in one tube. TCRdb re-called the multiplex PCR reads; every CDR3 protein appears as one record, without DNA. In total, the table holds 2,000 or so distinct CDR3 sequences. TRB was amplified from approximately 250 ng of peripheral blood genomic DNA per sample. The same sample was also used in a study of T cell repertoires in aging, cancer and after chemotherapy.

Sequenced material: peripheral blood. The receptors stem from a human donor with chronic lymphocytic leukemia.

This clonotype is medium-sized by frequency. V usage is TRBV12-3 or TRBV12-4 and J usage is TRBJ2-2; without DNA, the TCRdb call of TRBD1 cannot be checked. This CDR3 comprises 13 residues. The CDR3 sequence is CASTMEGVGELFF.

This clonotype is identified as medium-sized from frequency. The rearrangement uses TRBV18 and TRBJ1-2; the TCRdb call, TRBD1, lacks DNA for checking. The germline V gene has CDR1 KGHSH and CDR2 LQKENI. The CDR3 is 14 residues long. This chain's CDR3 is CASSPGRTNYGYTF.

Considering frequency, this clonotype is medium-sized. The V and J genes are TRBV5-1 and TRBJ2-7. Per the germline V gene, CDR1 is SGHRS and CDR2 is YFSETQ. The CDR3 extends over 14 amino acids. CDR3 protein: CASSANGLPNEQYF.

This clonotype is medium-sized by frequency. This chain connects TRBV5-6 to TRBJ2-5. The CDR3 runs 11 residues. Looked up from germline, CDR1 is SGHDT and CDR2 is YYEEEE. CDR3 amino acids: CASSLEETQYF. Full variable domain (rest looked up from reference TRBV5-6 and TRBJ2-5): DAGVTQSPTHLIKTRGQQVTLRCSPKSGHDTVSWYQQALGQGPQFIFQYYEEEERQRGNFPDRFSGHQFPNYSSELNVNALLLGDSALYLCASSLEETQYFGPGTRLLVL.

According to its frequency, this clonotype is large. The CDR3 protein is CASSGLAGGPDTQYF. The V gene is TRBV6-1, the J gene TRBJ2-3; TCRdb proposes TRBD2, but this gene call is untestable without DNA. The CDR3 extends over 15 amino acids. Germline V gives CDR1 MNHNS, CDR2 SASEGT.

This clonotype shows up as medium-sized by frequency. The V call is TRBV6-5, the J call TRBJ1-2; there is no DNA to check the TCRdb D call of TRBD1. Per the germline V gene, CDR1 is MNHEY and CDR2 is SVGAGI. CDR3 length: 14 amino acids. The CDR3 region is CASSSTTVWDGYTF.

This clonotype is classed as medium-sized by frequency. V usage is TRBV12-3 or TRBV12-4 and J usage is TRBJ1-4. CDR3 length: 14 residues. CDR3 in amino acids: CASSLSRGTEKLFF.

By frequency, this clonotype registers medium-sized. The chain is built from TRBV6-6 and TRBJ1-3; lacking DNA, the TRBD1 call made by TCRdb goes unchecked. CDR1 and CDR2 (germline): MNHNY, SVGAGI (reference sequence). The CDR3 sequence is 17 residues long. The CDR3 spells CASSATFQGNSGNTIYF.

This clonotype is deemed medium-sized by its frequency. V usage is TRBV27 and J usage is TRBJ1-1. The CDR3 runs 18 residues. CDR1 MNHEY and CDR2 SMNVEV come from the germline V gene (reference sequence). The chain's CDR3 is CASSLSIALAEVNTEAFF.

By frequency, this clonotype is medium-sized. V and J are TRBV7-2 and TRBJ2-7; TCRdb selects TRBD2, and the lack of DNA leaves this call unchecked. This CDR3 contains 11 residues. CDR1 is SGHTA and CDR2 is FQGNSA in the germline V gene. The chain's CDR3 is CATAKSYEQYF.

This clonotype is medium-sized by frequency. The chain combines TRBV5-1 with TRBJ2-2; TCRdb reports TRBD2, a call that lacks DNA to check it against. The CDR3 length is 16 residues. Germline V CDR1 and CDR2: SGHRS, YFSETQ. The CDR3 loop is CASSNQPGLNTGELFF.

Judged by frequency, this clonotype is medium-sized. V usage is TRBV7-9 and J usage is TRBJ1-4. Looked up from germline, CDR1 is SEHNR and CDR2 is FQNEAQ (reference sequence). The CDR3 extends over 11 amino acids. CDR3 residues: CASTRGEKLFF.

V and J are TRBV10-2 and TRBJ2-1; TCRdb returns TRBD2, unconfirmable since there is no DNA. This CDR3 region has 15 residues. Germline V gene data show CDR1 as WSHSY and CDR2 as SAAADI. CDR3 loop: CASSGDQRGYNEQFF.

The V gene is TRBV5-1, the J gene TRBJ1-5. The CDR3 is 15 amino acids. The V gene's germline CDR1 is SGHRS and CDR2 YFSETQ. The chain's CDR3 is CASSLGDNGNQPQHF.

By frequency, this clonotype is medium-sized (0.01 to 0.1%). The V and J genes are TRBV19 and TRBJ1-2; TCRdb lists TRBD1, though no DNA is available to test this call. CDR1 LNHDA and CDR2 SQIVND come from the germline V gene (reference sequence). The CDR3 consists of 13 residues. CDR3 amino acids: CATSLGRRLGYTF.

This chain joins TRBV20-1 and TRBJ1-4. The CDR3 contains 13 residues. Looked up from germline, CDR1 is DFQATT and CDR2 is SNEGSKA (reference sequence). The CDR3 loop reads CSARVTRNEKLFF.

By frequency, this clonotype registers medium-sized (0.01 to 0.1%). The chain uses TRBV19 and TRBJ1-1. The CDR3 has 13 residues. Germline loops: CDR1 LNHDA, CDR2 SQIVND (reference sequence). The CDR3 loop reads CASISREGTEAFF.

This clonotype is deemed medium-sized by its frequency. The V call is TRBV10-1, the J call TRBJ2-2; the D call from TCRdb, TRBD1, cannot be confirmed without DNA. The germline V gene encodes CDR1 WNHNN and CDR2 SYGVQD (reference sequence). There are 15 residues in the CDR3. The CDR3 sequence: CASSSDRGGSGELFF.

This clonotype counts as medium-sized by frequency. This rearrangement joins TRBV12-3 or TRBV12-4 to TRBJ1-5; the D call from TCRdb, TRBD1, cannot be confirmed without DNA. The CDR3 has 18 residues. The CDR3 loop is CASRLRQGGQLGNQPQHF.

This clonotype is called medium-sized (0.01 to 0.1%) based on its frequency. V usage is TRBV10-3 and J usage is TRBJ2-6. The CDR3 sequence is 16 residues long. Germline CDR1 ENHRY, CDR2 SYGVKD. This CDR3 is CAISADGGSGANVLTF.

This clonotype is labeled medium-sized (0.01 to 0.1%) based on frequency. The chain couples TRBV6-6 to TRBJ2-2. Germline V gives CDR1 MNHNY, CDR2 SVGAGI (reference sequence). The CDR3 has 14 amino acids. The CDR3: CASSYPPNTGELFF.

This clonotype is deemed medium-sized by its frequency. This chain joins TRBV21-1 and TRBJ2-2; the TCRdb call, TRBD1, lacks DNA for checking. TRBV21-1 is flagged as a pseudogene. The CDR3 runs 17 residues. The CDR3 here is CASMGGDFRGDTGELFF.

Frequency places this clonotype as hyperexpanded. The chain links TRBV7-6 to TRBJ1-1. The CDR3 is 14 residues long. Germline CDR1 is SGHVS and CDR2 is FNYEAQ. The CDR3 sequence: CASSLAQMNTEAFF.

Its frequency marks this clonotype as medium-sized. The V call is TRBV5-4, the J call TRBJ1-6; TCRdb returns TRBD1, unconfirmable since there is no DNA. The CDR3 is 18 amino acids. Per the germline V gene, CDR1 is SGHNT and CDR2 is YYREEE (reference sequence). This CDR3 is CASSPDRGGRASNSPLHF.

The CDR3 sequence: CATSDLGGIEQFF. This rearrangement joins TRBV24-1 to TRBJ2-1; TCRdb's assignment of TRBD1 cannot be checked, as there is no DNA. The CDR3 has 13 amino acids. CDR1 KGHDR and CDR2 SFDVKD come from the germline V gene.

This clonotype ranks as large in terms of frequency. V gene TRBV12-3 or TRBV12-4 combines with J gene TRBJ2-1. The CDR3 is 14 residues long. The CDR3 loop reads CAASRGGSYNEQFF.

This clonotype is deemed large by its frequency. The genes are TRBV19 and TRBJ2-3; TCRdb indicates TRBD1, and absent DNA this call remains unverified. Germline lookup yields CDR1 LNHDA and CDR2 SQIVND (reference sequence). The CDR3 extends over 15 amino acids. CDR3 loop: CASSGREGATDTQYF.

According to its frequency, this clonotype is medium-sized. The CDR3 sequence: CASATSSGGAEEQFF. J is TRBJ2-1 and V is TRBV6-4; the TRBD2 assignment by TCRdb is unverifiable without DNA. The CDR3 length is 15 residues. Germline CDR1 reads MRHNA; CDR2 reads SNTAGT.

This clonotype is deemed medium-sized by its frequency. J is TRBJ1-6 and V is TRBV12-3 or TRBV12-4; TCRdb picks TRBD1, but there is no DNA to check that call. CDR3 length: 13 residues. The CDR3 loop is CASTGTENSPLHF.